This T cell receptor beta chain was retrieved from a study of tissue T cells after allogeneic stem cell transplantation. Sample time point: mouse harvest day 7 after allogeneic transplant. Tail vein injection delivered 10^7 T-cell-depleted bone marrow cells and 10^6 splenic CD5+ T cells. There are a few counts of this clone. Its antigen is currently unknown. Germline and genes here are mouse. The missing CDR3 end, 1 residue past where the read stops, is filled in from the germline J gene. This specimen includes other DNA sequences encoding the same CDR3. Study outcomes and limitations: Motif-based clustering found tissue-specific repertoire signatures shared across patients, though few clones were shared. Anatomically similar tissues had similar TCR repertoires within each patient.

CDR1 is KGHPV and CDR2 is FQNQEV in the germline V gene (reference sequence). After removal of 4 bases from V and 0 bases from J, the junction contained 3 bases not matched to a gene. This CDR3 spans 16 amino acids. Some clones are missing from TCRdb's copy, which holds only in-frame ones; the method was immunoSEQ multiplex PCR. The sample carries approximately 5,000 clones, over 50% recorded once. The receptor was derived from a female BALB/c mouse given C57BL/6 T cells with graft-versus-host disease after an allogeneic hematopoietic cell transplant. The rearrangement uses TRBV26 and TRBJ2-1; TRBD2 matches at 10 bases. The sample comprised gut tissue. The part of the CDR3 DNA that was read is TGTGCCAGCAGTCGACTGGGGGGCGGTAACTATGCTGAGCAGTTC. Its protein product is CASSRLGGGNYAEQF. The full-length CDR3 reads as CASSRLGGGNYAEQFF.